What follows are 2 T cell receptor beta chains derived from one specimen sequenced in a study of T cell clones after liver transplantation. The protocol was immunoSEQ multiplex PCR, while the TCRdb copy is restricted to in-frame clones and leaves out a portion. Here the sample spans about 7,900 clones, roughly 80% being singletons. The sequences come from CD8+ T cells from blood, collected before liver transplant. The receptors stem from a human donor who received a liver transplant.

The genes are TRBV10-3 and TRBJ1-2, with 8 bases fitting TRBD1. This CDR3 has 16 amino acids. Germline CDR1 ENHRY, CDR2 SYGVKD. V lost 0 bases, J lost 0 bases, and 3 bases stayed unmatched. CDR3 loop: CAISESGTGSNYGYTF. The CDR3 region has the DNA TGTGCCATCAGTGAGTCCGGGACAGGATCTAACTATGGCTACACCTTC.

The rearrangement links TRBV9 to TRBJ1-2; D gene uncertain. The CDR3 spans 12 residues. Per germline, CDR1 SGDLS and CDR2 YYNGEE. Trimming cost V 6 bases and J 7 bases, with 13 bases left between them. CDR3 sequence (DNA): TGTGCCAGCAATGGTTGGGAGGTTGGCTACACCTTC. This sequence encodes CASNGWEVGYTF.